This TCR beta chain comes out of a study of blood T cell repertoires in COVID-19. Everyone who took part was about 18 to 90 years old, and they came from 20 to 25 US areas. Authors' analysis steps: Reference gene primer amplification gave nucleated cell count estimates. Data came from immunoSEQ multiplex PCR; TCRdb stores just in-frame clones and leaves some out. The D gene and trimming were derived from the DNA, and the V and J assignments and clone size from that table. The table has a few hundred thousand clones, around 84% seen once. The CDR3 length is 14 residues. The V and J ends lost 5 bases and 5 bases respectively, with 14 bases between them. The germline V gene has CDR1 PRHDT and CDR2 FYEKMQ (reference sequence).

Material: PBMCs or T cells enriched from blood (not recorded which). The sequence came from a man younger than 45 with acute COVID-19. The V and J genes are TRBV13 and TRBJ2-3, with D possibly TRBD2 on 5 matching bases. The CDR3 reads CASSPSGNRDTQYF. In nucleotides, the CDR3 is TGTGCCAGCAGCCCTTCGGGAAACAGAGATACGCAGTATTTT.